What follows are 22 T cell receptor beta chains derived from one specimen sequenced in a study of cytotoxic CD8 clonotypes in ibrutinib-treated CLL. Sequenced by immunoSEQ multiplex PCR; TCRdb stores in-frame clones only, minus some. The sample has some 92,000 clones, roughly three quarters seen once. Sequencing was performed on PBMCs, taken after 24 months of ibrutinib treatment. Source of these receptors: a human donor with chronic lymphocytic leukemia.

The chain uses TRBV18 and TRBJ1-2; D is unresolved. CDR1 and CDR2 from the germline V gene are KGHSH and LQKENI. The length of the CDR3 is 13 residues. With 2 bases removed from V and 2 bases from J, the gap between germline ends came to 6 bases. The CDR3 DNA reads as TGTGCCAGCTCACCATTCCCCAACTATGGCTACACCTTC. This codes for CASSPFPNYGYTF. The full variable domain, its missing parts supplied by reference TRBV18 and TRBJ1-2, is NAGVMQNPRHLVRRRGQEARLRCSPMKGHSHVYWYRQLPEEGLKFMVYLQKENIIDESGMPKERFSAEFPKEGPSILRIQQVVRGDSAAYFCASSPFPNYGYTFGSGTRLTVV.

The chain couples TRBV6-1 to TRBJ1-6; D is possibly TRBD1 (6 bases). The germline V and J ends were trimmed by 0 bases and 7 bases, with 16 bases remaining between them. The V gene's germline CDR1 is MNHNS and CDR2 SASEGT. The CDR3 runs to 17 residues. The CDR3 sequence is CASSEADTGGLNSPLHF. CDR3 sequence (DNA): TGTGCCAGCAGTGAAGCGGATACGGGGGGCTTAAATTCACCCCTCCACTTT.

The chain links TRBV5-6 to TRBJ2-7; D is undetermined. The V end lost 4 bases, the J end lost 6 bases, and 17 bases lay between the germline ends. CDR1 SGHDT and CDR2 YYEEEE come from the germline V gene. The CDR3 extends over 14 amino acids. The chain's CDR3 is CASSPGSTFGEQYF. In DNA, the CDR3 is TGTGCCAGCAGCCCCGGGTCCACCTTCGGCGAGCAGTACTTC. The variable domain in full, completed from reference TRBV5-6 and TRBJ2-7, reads DAGVTQSPTHLIKTRGQQVTLRCSPKSGHDTVSWYQQALGQGPQFIFQYYEEEERQRGNFPDRFSGHQFPNYSSELNVNALLLGDSALYLCASSPGSTFGEQYFGPGTRLTVT.

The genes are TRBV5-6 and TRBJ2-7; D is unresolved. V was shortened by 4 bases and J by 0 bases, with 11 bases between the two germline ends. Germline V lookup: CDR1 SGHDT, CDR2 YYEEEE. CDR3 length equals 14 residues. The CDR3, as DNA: TGTGCCAGCAGCCCCACGTTGAGCTCCTACGAGCAGTACTTC. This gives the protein CASSPTLSSYEQYF.

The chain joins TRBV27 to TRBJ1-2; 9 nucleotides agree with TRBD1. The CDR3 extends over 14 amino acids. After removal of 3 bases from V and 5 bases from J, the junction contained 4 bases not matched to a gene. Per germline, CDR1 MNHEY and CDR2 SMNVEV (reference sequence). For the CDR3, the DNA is TGTGCCAGCAGTTTTGGACAGGGGTTTTATGGCTACACCTTC. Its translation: CASSFGQGFYGYTF.

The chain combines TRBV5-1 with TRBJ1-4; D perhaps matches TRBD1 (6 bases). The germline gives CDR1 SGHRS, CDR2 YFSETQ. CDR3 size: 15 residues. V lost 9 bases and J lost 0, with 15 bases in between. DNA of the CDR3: TGCGCCACCGCTAGGGGGTCCGCAACTAATGAAAAACTGTTTTTT. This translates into CATARGSATNEKLFF.

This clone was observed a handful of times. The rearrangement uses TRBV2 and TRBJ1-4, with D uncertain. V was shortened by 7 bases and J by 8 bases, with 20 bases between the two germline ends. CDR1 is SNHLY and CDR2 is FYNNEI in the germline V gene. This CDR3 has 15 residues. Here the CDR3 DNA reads TGTGCCAGCATTACGAGAAGCGGGCGGAGCGAAAAACTGTTTTTT. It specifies CASITRSGRSEKLFF.

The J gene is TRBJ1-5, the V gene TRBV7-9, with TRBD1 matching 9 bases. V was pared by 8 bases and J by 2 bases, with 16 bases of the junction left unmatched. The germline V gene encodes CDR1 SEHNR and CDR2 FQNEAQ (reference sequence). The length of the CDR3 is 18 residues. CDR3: CASALGTGYATGNQPQHF. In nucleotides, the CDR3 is TGTGCCAGCGCCTTGGGGACAGGGTATGCTACGGGCAATCAGCCCCAGCATTTT.

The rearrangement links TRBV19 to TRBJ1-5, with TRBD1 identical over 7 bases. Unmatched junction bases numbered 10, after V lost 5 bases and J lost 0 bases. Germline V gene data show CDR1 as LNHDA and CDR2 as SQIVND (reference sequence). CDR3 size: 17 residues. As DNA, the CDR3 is TGTGCCAGTAGTCCAGACAGGGCAAGCTATAGCAATCAGCCCCAGCATTTT. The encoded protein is CASSPDRASYSNQPQHF.

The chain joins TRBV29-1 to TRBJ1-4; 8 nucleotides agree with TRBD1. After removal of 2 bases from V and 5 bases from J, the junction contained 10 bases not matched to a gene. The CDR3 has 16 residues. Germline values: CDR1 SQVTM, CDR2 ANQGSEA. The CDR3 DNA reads TGCAGCGTTGAAAAGGCCCGACAGGGGACGAATGAAAAACTGTTTTTT. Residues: CSVEKARQGTNEKLFF.

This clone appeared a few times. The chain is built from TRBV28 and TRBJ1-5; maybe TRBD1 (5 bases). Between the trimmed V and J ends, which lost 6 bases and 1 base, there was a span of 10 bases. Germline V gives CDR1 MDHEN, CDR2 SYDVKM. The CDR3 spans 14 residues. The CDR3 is CASRLGGSNQPQHF. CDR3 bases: TGTGCCAGCAGACTGGGGGGGAGCAATCAGCCCCAGCATTTT.

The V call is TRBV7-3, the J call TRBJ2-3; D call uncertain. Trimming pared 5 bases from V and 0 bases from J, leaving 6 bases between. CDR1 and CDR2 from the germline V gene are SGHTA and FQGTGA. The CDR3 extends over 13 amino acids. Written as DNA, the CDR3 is TGTGCCAGCAGCCCAGACAGCACAGATACGCAGTATTTT. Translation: CASSPDSTDTQYF.

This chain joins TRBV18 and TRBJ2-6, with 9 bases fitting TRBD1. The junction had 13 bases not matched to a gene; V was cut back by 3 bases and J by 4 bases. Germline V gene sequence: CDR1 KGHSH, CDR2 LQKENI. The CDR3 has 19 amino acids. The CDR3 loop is CASSPSGGQGIGGANVLTF. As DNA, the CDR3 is TGTGCCAGCTCACCCTCAGGAGGACAGGGGATCGGAGGGGCCAACGTCCTGACTTTC.

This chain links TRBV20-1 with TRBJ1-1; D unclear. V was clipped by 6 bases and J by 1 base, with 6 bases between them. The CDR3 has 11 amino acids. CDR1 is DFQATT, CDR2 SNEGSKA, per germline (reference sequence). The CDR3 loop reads CSATSNTEAFF. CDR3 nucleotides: TGCAGTGCGACATCGAACACTGAAGCTTTCTTT.

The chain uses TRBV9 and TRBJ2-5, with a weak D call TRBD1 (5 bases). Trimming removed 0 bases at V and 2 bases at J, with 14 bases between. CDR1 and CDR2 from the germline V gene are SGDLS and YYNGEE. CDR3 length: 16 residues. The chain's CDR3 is CASSVAQGWGQETQYF. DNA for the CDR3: TGTGCCAGCAGCGTAGCTCAGGGTTGGGGTCAAGAGACCCAGTACTTC.

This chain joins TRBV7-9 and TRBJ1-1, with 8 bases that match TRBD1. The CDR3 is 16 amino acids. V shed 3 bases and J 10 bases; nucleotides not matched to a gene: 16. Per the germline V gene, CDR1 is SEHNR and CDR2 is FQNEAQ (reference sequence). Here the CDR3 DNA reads TGTGCCAGCAGCTTCGGTGACAGGGGCGAAAGTAGTACAGCTTTCTTT. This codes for CASSFGDRGESSTAFF.

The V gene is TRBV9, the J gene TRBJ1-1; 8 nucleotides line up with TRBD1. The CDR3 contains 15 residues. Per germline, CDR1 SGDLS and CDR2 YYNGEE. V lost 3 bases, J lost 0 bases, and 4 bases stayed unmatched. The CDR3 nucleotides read TGTGCCAGCAGCGCCGGACAGGGAGTGAACACTGAAGCTTTCTTT. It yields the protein CASSAGQGVNTEAFF.

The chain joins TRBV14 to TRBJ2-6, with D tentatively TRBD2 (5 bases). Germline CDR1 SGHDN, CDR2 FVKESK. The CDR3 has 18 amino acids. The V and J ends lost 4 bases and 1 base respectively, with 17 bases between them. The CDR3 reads CASSLRTGLLSGANVLTF. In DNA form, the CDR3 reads TGTGCCAGCAGCCTACGGACTGGGTTACTATCTGGGGCCAACGTCCTGACTTTC.

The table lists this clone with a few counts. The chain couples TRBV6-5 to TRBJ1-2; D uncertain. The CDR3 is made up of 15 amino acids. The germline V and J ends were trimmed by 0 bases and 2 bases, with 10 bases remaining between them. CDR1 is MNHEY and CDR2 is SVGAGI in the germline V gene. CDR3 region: CASSYSVRRNYGYTF. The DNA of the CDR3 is TGTGCCAGCAGTTACTCGGTCAGGAGAAACTATGGCTACACCTTC.

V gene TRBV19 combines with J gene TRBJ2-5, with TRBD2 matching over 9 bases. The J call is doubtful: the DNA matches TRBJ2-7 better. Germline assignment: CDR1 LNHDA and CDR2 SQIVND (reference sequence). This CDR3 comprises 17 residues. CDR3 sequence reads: CASSIEAGGASSYEQYF. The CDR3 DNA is TGTGCCAGTAGTATCGAAGCGGGGGGAGCGAGCTCCTACGAGCAGTACTTC.

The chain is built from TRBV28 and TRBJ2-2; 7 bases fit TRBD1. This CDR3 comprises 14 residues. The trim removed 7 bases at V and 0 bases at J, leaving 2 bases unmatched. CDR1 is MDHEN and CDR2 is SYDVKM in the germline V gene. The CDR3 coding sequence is TGTGCCAGCACAGGGACAGCGAACACCGGGGAGCTGTTTTTT. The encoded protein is CASTGTANTGELFF.

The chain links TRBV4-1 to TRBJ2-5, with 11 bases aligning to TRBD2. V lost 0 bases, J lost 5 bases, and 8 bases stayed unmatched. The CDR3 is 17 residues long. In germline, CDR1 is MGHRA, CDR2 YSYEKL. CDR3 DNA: TGCGCCAGCAGCCAAGATAGCGGGAGGGCCGGCGGGGAGACCCAGTACTTC. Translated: CASSQDSGRAGGETQYF.